The T cell receptor beta chain described here comes from a study of blood T cell repertoires in COVID-19. CDR3 length: 13 amino acids. Germline V gene sequence: CDR1 LNHDA, CDR2 SQIVND (reference sequence). Germline trimming cut 9 bases from V and 1 base from J; bases unmatched to any gene: 2. The table came from immunoSEQ multiplex PCR; TCRdb's copy has only in-frame clones and leaves some out. The table includes about 240,000 clones, approximately 80% detected once. The chain combines TRBV19 with TRBJ1-3, with 8 bases matching TRBD1. Material: peripheral blood. The origin of this receptor is a woman in her seventies with acute or convalescent COVID-19. The CDR3 bases are TGTGCCAGCGACAGGGGATCTGGAAACACCATATATTTT. This translates into CASDRGSGNTIYF.